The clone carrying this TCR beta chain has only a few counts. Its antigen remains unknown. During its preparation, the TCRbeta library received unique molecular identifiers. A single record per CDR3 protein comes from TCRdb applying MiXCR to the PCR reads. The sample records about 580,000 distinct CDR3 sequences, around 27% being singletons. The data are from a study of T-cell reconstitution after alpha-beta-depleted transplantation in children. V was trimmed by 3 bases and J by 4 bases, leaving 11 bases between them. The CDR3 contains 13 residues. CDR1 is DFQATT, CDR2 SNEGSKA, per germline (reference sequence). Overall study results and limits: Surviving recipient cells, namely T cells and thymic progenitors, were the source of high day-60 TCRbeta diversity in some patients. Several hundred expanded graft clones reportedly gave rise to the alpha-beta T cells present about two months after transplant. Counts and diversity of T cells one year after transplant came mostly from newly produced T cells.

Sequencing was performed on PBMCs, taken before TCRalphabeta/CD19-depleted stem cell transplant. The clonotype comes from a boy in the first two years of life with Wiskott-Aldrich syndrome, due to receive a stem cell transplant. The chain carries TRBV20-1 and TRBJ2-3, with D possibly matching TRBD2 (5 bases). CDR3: CSASIGSADTQYF. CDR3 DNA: TGCAGTGCTAGTATCGGTAGCGCAGATACGCAGTATTTT.